Described below is a single T cell receptor (beta chain) sequence and its context. The data derive from a study of blood T cell repertoires in COVID-19. Original analysis: Estimation of nucleated cell counts relied on the amplification of reference gene primers. TCRdb keeps only in-frame clones here, not all; method: immunoSEQ multiplex PCR. V, J and clone size derive from that table, while D and trimming were established from the DNA sequence. The sample consists of 140,000 to 150,000 clones, roughly 90% of them appearing once. Trimming removed 2 bases from V and 2 bases from J; junction bases left unmatched: 2. This CDR3 contains 14 residues. In germline, CDR1 is LNHDA, CDR2 SQIVND (reference sequence).

The sample consisted of peripheral blood. This TCR came from a man between 65 and 79 years old with acute or convalescent COVID-19. This chain joins TRBV19 and TRBJ2-5; 7 nucleotides align to TRBD2. Here the CDR3 DNA reads TGTGCCAGTAGTATATCTAGCGGACAAGAGACCCAGTACTTC. It is translated as CASSISSGQETQYF.